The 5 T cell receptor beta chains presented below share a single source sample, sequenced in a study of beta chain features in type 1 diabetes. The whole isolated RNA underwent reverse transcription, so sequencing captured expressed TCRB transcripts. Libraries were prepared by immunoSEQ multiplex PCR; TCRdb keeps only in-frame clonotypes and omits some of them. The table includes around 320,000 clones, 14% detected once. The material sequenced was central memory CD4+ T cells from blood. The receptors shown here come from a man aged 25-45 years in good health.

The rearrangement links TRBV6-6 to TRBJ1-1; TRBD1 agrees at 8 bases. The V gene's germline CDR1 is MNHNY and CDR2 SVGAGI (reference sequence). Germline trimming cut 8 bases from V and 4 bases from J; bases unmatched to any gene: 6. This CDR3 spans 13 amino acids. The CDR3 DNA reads TGTGCCAGCCTTGACAGGGGCGGCACTGAAGCTTTCTTT. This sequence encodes CASLDRGGTEAFF.

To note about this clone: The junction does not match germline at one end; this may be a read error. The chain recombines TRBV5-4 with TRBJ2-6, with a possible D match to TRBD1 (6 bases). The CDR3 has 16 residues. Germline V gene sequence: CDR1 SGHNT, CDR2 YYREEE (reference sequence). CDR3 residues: CASSPLGGAGANVLTF. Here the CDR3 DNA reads TGCGCCAGCAGCCCCCTTGGGGGCGCTGGGGCCAACGTCCTGACTTTC.

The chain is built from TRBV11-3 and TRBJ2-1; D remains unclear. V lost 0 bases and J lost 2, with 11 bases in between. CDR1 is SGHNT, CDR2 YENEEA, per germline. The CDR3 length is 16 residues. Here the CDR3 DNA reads TGTGCCAGCAGCTTAGAGAGTGCCGGGCCCTACAATGAGCAGTTCTTC. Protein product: CASSLESAGPYNEQFF.

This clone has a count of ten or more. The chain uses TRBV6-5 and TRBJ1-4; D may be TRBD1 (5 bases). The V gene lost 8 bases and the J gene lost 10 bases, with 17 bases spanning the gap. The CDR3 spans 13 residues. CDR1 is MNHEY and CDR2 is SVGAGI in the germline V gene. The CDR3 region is CASGFQGEGKLFF. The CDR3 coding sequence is TGTGCCAGCGGCTTCCAGGGAGAAGGAAAACTGTTTTTT.

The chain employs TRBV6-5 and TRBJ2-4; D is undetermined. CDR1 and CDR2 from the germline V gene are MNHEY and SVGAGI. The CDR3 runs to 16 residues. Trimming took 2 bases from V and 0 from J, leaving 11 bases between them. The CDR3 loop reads CASSYPPNLAKNIQYF. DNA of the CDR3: TGTGCCAGCAGTTACCCGCCGAATTTAGCCAAAAACATTCAGTACTTC.